Listed below are T cell receptor beta chains from one sample, sequenced in a study of pediatric ulcerative colitis. The repertoire was sequenced with immunoSEQ multiplex PCR; TCRdb's copy has only in-frame clones and lacks some. The sample consists of under 6,000 clones, around 94% of them appearing once. Sequencing was carried out using blood. Every receptor here comes from a boy aged 5-17 years who was a control in a study of pediatric ulcerative colitis. CDR3s include the opening cysteine and the closing phenylalanine or tryptophan. Each record gives: CDR3 protein, CDR3 DNA, V gene, clone size, J gene, D gene. A D gene is named only where the DNA matches it firmly. Some rows mark clone size as missing; the rest say once, few, many or name a class of expanded clone.

CASSTSGTGGALRYTEAFF | TGTGCCAGCAGCACCTCCGGGACAGGGGGCGCGTTAAGGTACACTGAAGCTTTCTTT | TRBV5-4 | . | TRBJ1-1 | TRBD1
CASSPQGYNEQFF | TGTGCCAGCTCACCACAGGGCTACAATGAGCAGTTCTTC | TRBV18 | . | TRBJ2-1 | .
CASSLSSGNTIYF | TGTGCCAGCAGTTTATCCTCTGGAAACACCATATATTTT | TRBV27 | . | TRBJ1-3 | .
CASSRGLAGSSYNEQFF | TGCGCCAGCAGCCGAGGACTAGCGGGGAGCTCCTACAATGAGCAGTTCTTC | TRBV4-1 | . | TRBJ2-1 | TRBD2
CASSFGSEEAFF | TGCGCCAGCAGCTTCGGTTCAGAAGAAGCTTTCTTT | TRBV5-1 | . | TRBJ1-1 | .
CASGGDNSYEQYF | TGTGCCAGCGGGGGGGACAACTCCTACGAGCAGTACTTC | TRBV14 | . | TRBJ2-7 | .
CASSLRPGHFQETQYF | TGTGCCAGCAGCCTAAGGCCGGGACACTTCCAAGAGACCCAGTACTTC | TRBV14 | . | TRBJ2-5 | .
CASSAVGGVEQFF | TGTGCCAGCAGCGCGGTTGGGGGCGTTGAGCAGTTCTTC | TRBV5-5 | once | TRBJ2-1 | .
CASSVTDSSNQPQHF | TGTGCCAGCAGCGTAACTGACAGTAGCAATCAGCCCCAGCATTTT | TRBV9 | . | TRBJ1-5 | .
CASSQQRGGTDTQYF | TGTGCCAGCAGCCAACAGCGGGGGGGCACAGATACGCAGTATTTT | TRBV7-2 | . | TRBJ2-3 | TRBD2
CASSPWSETIEQFF | TGCGCCAGCAGCCCTTGGTCTGAGACGATTGAGCAGTTCTTC | TRBV5-1 | . | TRBJ2-1 | .
CASSPPGIEQYF | TGTGCCAGCTCACCACCGGGGATCGAGCAGTACTTC | TRBV18 | once | TRBJ2-7 | .
CASSRQLGGSYEQYF | TGCGCCAGCAGCCGCCAACTAGGAGGCTCCTACGAGCAGTACTTC | TRBV5-1 | . | TRBJ2-7 | .
CASSLVGRWDYGYTF | TGTGCCAGCAGCTTGGTGGGGAGGTGGGACTATGGCTACACCTTC | TRBV5-4 | . | TRBJ1-2 | .
CASRGLAENTGELFF | TGTGCCAGCAGAGGACTAGCGGAGAACACCGGGGAGCTGTTTTTT | TRBV6-4 | . | TRBJ2-2 | TRBD2
CASSPGRGGYGYTF | TGTGCCAGCAGCCCTGGGCGGGGTGGTTATGGCTACACCTTC | TRBV5-4 | . | TRBJ1-2 | .
CASSLGPTGGSSYTF | TGCGCCAGCAGCTTGGGACCGACAGGGGGCTCCTCTTACACCTTC | TRBV5-1 | . | TRBJ1-2 | TRBD1
CASSHGTSGRYNEQFF | TGTGCCAGCAGCCATGGGACTAGCGGGAGGTACAATGAGCAGTTCTTC | TRBV5-6 | . | TRBJ2-1 | TRBD2
CASSLSGGLSGELFF | TGTGCCAGCAGCTTGTCAGGGGGACTATCCGGGGAGCTGTTTTTT | TRBV11-3 | . | TRBJ2-2 | .
CAGRRANVLTF | TGTGCCGGACGGAGGGCCAACGTCCTGACTTTC | TRBV6-6 | . | TRBJ2-6 | .
CAGQRVASQETQYF | TGTGCCGGTCAGCGGGTGGCATCCCAAGAGACCCAGTACTTC | TRBV7-8 | . | TRBJ2-5 | .
CASREVAGDTGELFF | TGTGCCAGCAGGGAGGTGGCAGGGGATACCGGGGAGCTGTTTTTT | TRBV7-9 | . | TRBJ2-2 | .
CASSIGIRSYTF | TGTGCCAGTAGTATCGGAATTAGGAGCTACACCTTC | TRBV19 | . | TRBJ1-2 | .
CASSLRVGELFF | TGTGCCAGCAGCTTAAGGGTCGGGGAGCTGTTTTTT | TRBV11-3 | . | TRBJ2-2 | .
CASSSMNGANEKLFF | TGTGCCAGCAGCTCAATGAACGGGGCTAATGAAAAACTGTTTTTT | TRBV11-2 | . | TRBJ1-4 | .
CASSREFTTGELFF | TGTGCCAGCAGCCGCGAGTTTACCACCGGGGAGCTGTTTTTT | TRBV6-5 | . | TRBJ2-2 | .
CASSIDRDQGFGYTF | TGTGCCAGTAGTATAGATCGAGATCAGGGGTTTGGCTACACCTTC | TRBV19 | . | TRBJ1-2 | .
CATSRDTGWGGYTF | TGTGCCACCAGCAGAGATACGGGGTGGGGTGGCTACACCTTC | TRBV15 | . | TRBJ1-2 | .
CASSWNSGANVLTF | TGTGCCAGCAGCTGGAACTCTGGGGCCAACGTCCTGACTTTC | TRBV5-4 | . | TRBJ2-6 | .
CAITRDTNTEAFF | TGTGCCATCACCCGGGACACAAACACTGAAGCTTTCTTT | TRBV10-3 | . | TRBJ1-1 | .
CATSARQPNTGELFF | TGTGCCACCAGCGCCCGACAGCCGAACACCGGGGAGCTGTTTTTT | TRBV15 | . | TRBJ2-2 | .
CASSLRLLGSGGTGELFF | TGTGCCAGCAGCTTACGGTTACTGGGTAGCGGGGGCACCGGGGAGCTGTTTTTT | TRBV7-6 | . | TRBJ2-2 | TRBD2
CAISGTGNSYEQYF | TGTGCCATCAGTGGGACAGGGAACTCCTACGAGCAGTACTTC | TRBV10-3 | . | TRBJ2-7 | TRBD1
CASGTRDIPNTQYF | TGTGCCAGCGGGACCCGGGACATCCCTAATACGCAGTATTTT | TRBV28 | . | TRBJ2-3 | .
CASRPGTGRTGKQFF | TGTGCCAGCAGGCCGGGGACAGGTCGTACGGGGAAGCAGTTCTTC | TRBV6-5 | . | TRBJ2-1 | TRBD1
CASSLRLGNTGELFF | TGTGCCAGCAGCCTCCGCTTGGGCAACACCGGGGAGCTGTTTTTT | TRBV7-6 | . | TRBJ2-2 | .
CASTRTGEMYGYTF | TGTGCCAGTACTCGGACAGGGGAAATGTATGGCTACACCTTC | TRBV19 | . | TRBJ1-2 | TRBD1